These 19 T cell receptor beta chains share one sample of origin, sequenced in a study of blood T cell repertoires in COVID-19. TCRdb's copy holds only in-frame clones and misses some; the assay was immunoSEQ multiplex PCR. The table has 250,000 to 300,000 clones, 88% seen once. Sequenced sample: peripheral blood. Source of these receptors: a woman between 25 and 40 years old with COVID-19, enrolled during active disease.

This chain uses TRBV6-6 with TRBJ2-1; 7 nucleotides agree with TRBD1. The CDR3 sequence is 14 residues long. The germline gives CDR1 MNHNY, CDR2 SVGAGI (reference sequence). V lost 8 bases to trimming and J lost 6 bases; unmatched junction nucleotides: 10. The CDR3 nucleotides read TGTGCCAGCTCCGGGACAGAATGGGTCAATGAGCAGTTCTTC. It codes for CASSGTEWVNEQFF.

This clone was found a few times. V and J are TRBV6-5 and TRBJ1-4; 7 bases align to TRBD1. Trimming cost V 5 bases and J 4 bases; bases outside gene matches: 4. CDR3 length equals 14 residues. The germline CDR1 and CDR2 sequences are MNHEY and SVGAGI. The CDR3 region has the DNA TGTGCCAGCAGTCGGGGACAGTTTAATGAAAAACTGTTTTTT. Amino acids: CASSRGQFNEKLFF.

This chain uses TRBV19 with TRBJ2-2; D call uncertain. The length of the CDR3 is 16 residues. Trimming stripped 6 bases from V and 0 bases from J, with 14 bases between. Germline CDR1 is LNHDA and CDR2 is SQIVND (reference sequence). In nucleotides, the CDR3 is TGTGCCAGTAGCCCCCGGCGGCAGCCGAACACCGGGGAGCTGTTTTTT. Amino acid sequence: CASSPRRQPNTGELFF.

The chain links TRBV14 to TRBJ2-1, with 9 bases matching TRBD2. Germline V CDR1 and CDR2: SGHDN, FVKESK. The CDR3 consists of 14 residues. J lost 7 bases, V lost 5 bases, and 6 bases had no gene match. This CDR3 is CASSSAGGWNEQFF. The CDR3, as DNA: TGTGCCAGCAGCTCAGCGGGAGGTTGGAATGAGCAGTTCTTC.

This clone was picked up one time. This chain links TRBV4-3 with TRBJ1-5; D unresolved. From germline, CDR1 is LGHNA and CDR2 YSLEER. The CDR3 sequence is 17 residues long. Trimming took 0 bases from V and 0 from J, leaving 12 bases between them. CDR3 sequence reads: CASSQDKPNYSNQPQHF. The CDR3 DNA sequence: TGCGCCAGCAGCCAAGATAAACCTAACTATAGCAATCAGCCCCAGCATTTT.

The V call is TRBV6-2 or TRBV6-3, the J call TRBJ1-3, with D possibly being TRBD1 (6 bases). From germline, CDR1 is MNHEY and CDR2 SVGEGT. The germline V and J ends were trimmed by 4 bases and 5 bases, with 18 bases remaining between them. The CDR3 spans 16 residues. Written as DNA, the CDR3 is TGTGCCAGCAGTTCCATCCCGGACAGCACGAGAAACACCATATATTTT. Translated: CASSSIPDSTRNTIYF.

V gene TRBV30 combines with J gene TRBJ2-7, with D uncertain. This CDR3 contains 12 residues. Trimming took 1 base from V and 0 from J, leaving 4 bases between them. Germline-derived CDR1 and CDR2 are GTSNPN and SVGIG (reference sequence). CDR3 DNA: TGTGCCTGGAGTGAGAGCTCCTACGAGCAGTACTTC. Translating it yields CAWSESSYEQYF.

The DNA of the CDR3 is TGTGCCAGCAATCCAGGGGACGCCAGCTCCTACGAGCAGTACTTC. Translation gives CASNPGDASSYEQYF. The chain recombines TRBV6-5 with TRBJ2-7; TRBD1 might be the D (6 bases). V lost 7 bases to trimming and J lost 0 bases, with 16 bases between them. The germline CDR1 and CDR2 sequences are MNHEY and SVGAGI. The CDR3 runs to 15 residues.

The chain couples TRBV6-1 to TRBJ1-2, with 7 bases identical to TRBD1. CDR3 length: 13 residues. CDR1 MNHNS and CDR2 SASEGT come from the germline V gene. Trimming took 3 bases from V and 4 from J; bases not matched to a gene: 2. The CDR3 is CASSEDRSYGYTF. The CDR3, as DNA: TGTGCCAGCAGTGAGGACAGGAGCTATGGCTACACCTTC.

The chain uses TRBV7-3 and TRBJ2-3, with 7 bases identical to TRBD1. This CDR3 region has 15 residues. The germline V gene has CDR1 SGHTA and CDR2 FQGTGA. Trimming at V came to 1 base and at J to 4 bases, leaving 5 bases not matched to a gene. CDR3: CASSLIGGKADTQYF. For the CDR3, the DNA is TGTGCCAGCAGCTTAATAGGGGGCAAGGCAGATACGCAGTATTTT.

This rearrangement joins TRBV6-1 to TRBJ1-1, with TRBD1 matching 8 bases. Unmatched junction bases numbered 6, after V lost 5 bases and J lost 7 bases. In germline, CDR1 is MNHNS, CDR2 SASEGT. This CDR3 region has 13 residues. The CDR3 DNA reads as TGTGCCAGCAGTCTCCAGGGGGCTGATGAAGCTTTCTTT. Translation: CASSLQGADEAFF.

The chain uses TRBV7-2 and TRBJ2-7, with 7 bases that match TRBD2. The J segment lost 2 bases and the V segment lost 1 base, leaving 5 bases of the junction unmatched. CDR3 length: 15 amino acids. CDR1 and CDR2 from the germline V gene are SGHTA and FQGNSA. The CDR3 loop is CASSLVSGGTYEQYF. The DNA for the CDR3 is TGTGCCAGCAGCTTAGTATCGGGAGGTACCTACGAGCAGTACTTC.

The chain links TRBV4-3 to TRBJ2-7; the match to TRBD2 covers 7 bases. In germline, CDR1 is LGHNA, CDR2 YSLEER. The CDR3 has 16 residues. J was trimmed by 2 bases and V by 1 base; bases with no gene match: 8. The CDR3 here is CASSQGVSGLAYEQYF. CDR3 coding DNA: TGCGCCAGCAGCCAAGGAGTTTCTGGACTAGCCTACGAGCAGTACTTC.

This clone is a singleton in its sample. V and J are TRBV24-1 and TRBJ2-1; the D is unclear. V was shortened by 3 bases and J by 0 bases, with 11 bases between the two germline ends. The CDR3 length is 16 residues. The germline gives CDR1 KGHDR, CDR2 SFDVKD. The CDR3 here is CATSDRGPSSYNEQFF. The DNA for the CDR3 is TGTGCCACCAGTGATCGAGGCCCAAGCTCCTACAATGAGCAGTTCTTC.

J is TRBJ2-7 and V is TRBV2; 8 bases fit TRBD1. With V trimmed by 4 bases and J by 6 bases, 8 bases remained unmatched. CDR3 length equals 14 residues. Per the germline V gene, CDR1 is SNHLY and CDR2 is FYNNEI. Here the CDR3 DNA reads TGTGCCAGCAGTGGGCAGGGGGCTATGACCGAGCAGTACTTC. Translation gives CASSGQGAMTEQYF.

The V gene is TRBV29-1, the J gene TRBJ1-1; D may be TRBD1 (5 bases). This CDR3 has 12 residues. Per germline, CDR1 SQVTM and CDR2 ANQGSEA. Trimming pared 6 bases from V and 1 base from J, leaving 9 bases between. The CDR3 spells CSVKTGNTEAFF. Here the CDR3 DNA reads TGCAGCGTCAAAACAGGGAACACTGAAGCTTTCTTT.

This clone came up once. The CDR3 nucleotides read TGTGCCAGCACCGTGGGACAGGGAGGGGGCTACGAGCAGTACTTC. This codes for CASTVGQGGGYEQYF. The J gene is TRBJ2-7, the V gene TRBV5-5; 9 bases are a match to TRBD1. Trimming at V came to 6 bases and at J to 3 bases, leaving 10 bases not matched to a gene. The CDR3 sequence is 15 residues long. Germline assignment: CDR1 SGHKS and CDR2 YYEKEE (reference sequence).

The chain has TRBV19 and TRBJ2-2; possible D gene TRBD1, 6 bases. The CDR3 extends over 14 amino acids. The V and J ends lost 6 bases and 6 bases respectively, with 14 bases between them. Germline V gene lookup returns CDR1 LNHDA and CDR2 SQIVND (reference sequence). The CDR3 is CASRLGAAPGELFF. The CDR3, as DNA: TGTGCCAGTAGGCTGGGGGCCGCCCCCGGGGAGCTGTTTTTT.

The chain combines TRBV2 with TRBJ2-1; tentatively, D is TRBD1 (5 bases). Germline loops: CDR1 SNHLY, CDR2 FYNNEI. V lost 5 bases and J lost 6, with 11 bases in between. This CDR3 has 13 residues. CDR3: CASSFSQGNEQFF. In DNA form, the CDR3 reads TGTGCCAGCAGTTTCTCGCAGGGCAATGAGCAGTTCTTC.